These T cell receptor beta chains were read from a single sample in a study of blood T cell repertoires in COVID-19. TCRdb's copy holds only in-frame clones and misses some; the assay was immunoSEQ multiplex PCR. This sample has roughly 100,000 clones, with about four fifths found just once. The sample taken for sequencing was peripheral blood. The receptors come from a human donor in a cohort sampled during active COVID-19. Both conserved end residues are part of each CDR3. The order of the fields is J gene, V gene, CDR3 protein.

TRBJ1-2,TRBV27,CASSLSRTGLGYTF
TRBJ1-2,TRBV3-1/TRBV3-2,CASSLRRGNYGYTF
TRBJ2-5,TRBV9,CASSVDGGGAVQETQYF
TRBJ1-1,TRBV5-1,CASRPGGWTEAFF
TRBJ1-6,TRBV25-1,CASSEGQGAASPLHF
TRBJ2-1,TRBV19,CASSIAKVSSYNEQFF
TRBJ1-1,TRBV9,CASSSRQETNTEAFF
TRBJ1-3,TRBV2,CASGRETGTGNTIYF
TRBJ2-1,TRBV3-1/TRBV3-2,CASSERAGGIYNEQFF
TRBJ1-2,TRBV25-1,CASTLTGNYGYTF
TRBJ1-6,TRBV28,CASSSDSLYNSPLHF
TRBJ1-1,TRBV6-5,CAGSQGPNTEAFF
TRBJ1-1,TRBV21-1,CAPGQGVTEAFF
TRBJ1-1,TRBV25-1,CASTGQRGRGRAEAFF
TRBJ2-7,TRBV10-1,CASSGSQGGDEQYF
TRBJ1-1,TRBV7-2,CASSLVRGEEAFF
TRBJ2-1,TRBV3-1/TRBV3-2,CASSPPRSSYNEQFF
TRBJ1-3,TRBV6-5,CASSRRLGGGNTIYF
TRBJ1-5,TRBV3-1/TRBV3-2,CASSQGGAIGSNQPQHF
TRBJ1-1,TRBV29-1,CSVEVRQSARSQQAFF
TRBJ2-7,TRBV5-1,CASRRGHSAGQIYEQYF
TRBJ2-2,TRBV7-8,CASSHGQGRSRELFF
TRBJ1-6,TRBV6-5,CASRAGNSYNSPLHF
TRBJ2-1,TRBV7-9,CASTQRTSGGNEQFF
TRBJ1-2,TRBV5-4,CASSSGLEGGYTF
TRBJ2-7,TRBV14,CASSQTSKQYF
TRBJ1-3,TRBV11-2,CASSLDGHPDRDSGNTIYF
TRBJ1-4,TRBV5-1,CASSLDGRNEKLFF
TRBJ2-7,TRBV28,CASNGGGAYEQYF
TRBJ2-1,TRBV19,CASSIDLRGGPYNEQFF
TRBJ2-7,TRBV18,CASSPSRSGSREQYF
TRBJ2-7,TRBV4-2,CASSQGRGGPYEQYF
TRBJ1-6,TRBV7-2,CASSPFRGGNSPLHF
TRBJ2-2,TRBV3-1/TRBV3-2,CASSQRTSIAGELFF
TRBJ1-2,TRBV5-1,CASSIKDRNSNYGYTF
TRBJ2-1,TRBV7-2,CASSPVLAGANEQFF
TRBJ2-7,TRBV5-1,CASSLDGRNYEQYF
TRBJ2-4,TRBV5-1,CASSGGAAKNIQYF
TRBJ1-1,TRBV7-9,CASSLQGLNTEAFF
TRBJ1-4,TRBV18,CASSPTRVEIEKLFF
TRBJ1-1,TRBV7-9,CASSVSGGNTEAFF
TRBJ2-4,TRBV7-2,CASSLAQAGRAKNIQYF
TRBJ2-5,TRBV25-1,CASSKLGTSGGLQYF
TRBJ2-4,TRBV5-1,CASSLDSRFENIQYF
TRBJ1-1,TRBV6-5,CASVRREAGNTEAFF